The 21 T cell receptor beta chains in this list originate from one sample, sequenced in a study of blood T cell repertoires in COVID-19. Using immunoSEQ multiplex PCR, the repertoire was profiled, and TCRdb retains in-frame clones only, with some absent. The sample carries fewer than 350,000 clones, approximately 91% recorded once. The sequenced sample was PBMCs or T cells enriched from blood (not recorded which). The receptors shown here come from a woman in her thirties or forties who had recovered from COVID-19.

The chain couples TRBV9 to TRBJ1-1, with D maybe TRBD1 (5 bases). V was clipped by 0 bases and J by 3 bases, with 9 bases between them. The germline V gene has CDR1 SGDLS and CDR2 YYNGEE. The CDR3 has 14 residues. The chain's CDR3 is CASSVDGGDTEAFF. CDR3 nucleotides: TGTGCCAGCAGCGTAGACGGGGGGGACACTGAAGCTTTCTTT.

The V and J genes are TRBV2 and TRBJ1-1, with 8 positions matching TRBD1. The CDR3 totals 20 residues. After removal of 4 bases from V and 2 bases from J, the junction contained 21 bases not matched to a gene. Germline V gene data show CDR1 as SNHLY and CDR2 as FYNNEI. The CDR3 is CASSVHGHSRTGKENTEAFF. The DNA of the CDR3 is TGTGCCAGCAGTGTACATGGTCATTCCCGGACAGGGAAGGAAAACACTGAAGCTTTCTTT.

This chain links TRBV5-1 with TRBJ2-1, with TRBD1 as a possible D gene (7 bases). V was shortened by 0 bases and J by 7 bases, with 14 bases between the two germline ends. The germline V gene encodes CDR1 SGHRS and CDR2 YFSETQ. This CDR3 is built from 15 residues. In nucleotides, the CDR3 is TGCGCCAGCAGCTTGGATCCAGGGGGGCCGAATGAGCAGTTCTTC. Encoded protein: CASSLDPGGPNEQFF.

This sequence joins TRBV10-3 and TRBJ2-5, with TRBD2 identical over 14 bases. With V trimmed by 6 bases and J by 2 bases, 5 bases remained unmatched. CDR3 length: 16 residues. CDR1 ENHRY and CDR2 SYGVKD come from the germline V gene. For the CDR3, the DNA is TGTGCCATCAGCCCGACTAGCGGGAGGGGACAAGAGACCCAGTACTTC. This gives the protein CAISPTSGRGQETQYF.

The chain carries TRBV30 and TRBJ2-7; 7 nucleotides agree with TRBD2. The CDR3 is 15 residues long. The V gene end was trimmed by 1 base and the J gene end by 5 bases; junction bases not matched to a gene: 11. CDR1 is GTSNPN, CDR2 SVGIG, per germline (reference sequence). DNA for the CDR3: TGTGCCTGGAGTGCCCTCGGGGGGAGAAGGAACGAGCAGTACTTC. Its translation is CAWSALGGRRNEQYF.

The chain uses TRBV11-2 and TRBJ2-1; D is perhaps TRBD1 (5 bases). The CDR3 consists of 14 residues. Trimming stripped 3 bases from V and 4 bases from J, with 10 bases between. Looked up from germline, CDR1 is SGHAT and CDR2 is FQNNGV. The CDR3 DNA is TGTGCCAGCAGCTTGGGTCAGGGTTACAATGAGCAGTTCTTC. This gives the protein CASSLGQGYNEQFF.

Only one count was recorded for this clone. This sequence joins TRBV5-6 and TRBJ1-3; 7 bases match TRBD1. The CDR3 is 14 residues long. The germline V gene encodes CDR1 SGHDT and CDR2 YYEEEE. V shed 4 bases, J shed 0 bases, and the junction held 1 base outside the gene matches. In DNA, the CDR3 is TGTGCCAGCAGCCGACAGGGCTCTGGAAACACCATATATTTT. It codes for CASSRQGSGNTIYF. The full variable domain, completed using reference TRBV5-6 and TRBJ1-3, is DAGVTQSPTHLIKTRGQQVTLRCSPKSGHDTVSWYQQALGQGPQFIFQYYEEEERQRGNFPDRFSGHQFPNYSSELNVNALLLGDSALYLCASSRQGSGNTIYFGEGSWLTVV.

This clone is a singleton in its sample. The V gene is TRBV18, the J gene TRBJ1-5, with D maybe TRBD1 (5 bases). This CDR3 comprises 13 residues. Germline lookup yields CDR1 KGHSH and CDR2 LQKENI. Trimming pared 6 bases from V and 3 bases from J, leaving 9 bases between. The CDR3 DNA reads TGTGCCAGCTCGCTGGACATCAATCAGCCCCAGCATTTT. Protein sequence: CASSLDINQPQHF. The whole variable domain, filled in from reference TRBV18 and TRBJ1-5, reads NAGVMQNPRHLVRRRGQEARLRCSPMKGHSHVYWYRQLPEEGLKFMVYLQKENIIDESGMPKERFSAEFPKEGPSILRIQQVVRGDSAAYFCASSLDINQPQHFGDGTRLSIL.

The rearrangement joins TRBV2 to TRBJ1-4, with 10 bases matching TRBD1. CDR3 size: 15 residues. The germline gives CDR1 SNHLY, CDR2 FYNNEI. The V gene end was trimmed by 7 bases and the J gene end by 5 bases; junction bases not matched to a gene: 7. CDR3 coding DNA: TGTGCCAGCATTCGACAGGGGGCGCAAAATGAAAAACTGTTTTTT. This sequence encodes CASIRQGAQNEKLFF. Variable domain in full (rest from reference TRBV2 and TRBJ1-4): EPEVTQTPSHQVTQMGQEVILRCVPISNHLYFYWYRQILGQKVEFLVSFYNNEISEKSEIFDDQFSVERPDGSNFTLKIRSTKLEDSAMYFCASIRQGAQNEKLFFGSGTQLSVL.

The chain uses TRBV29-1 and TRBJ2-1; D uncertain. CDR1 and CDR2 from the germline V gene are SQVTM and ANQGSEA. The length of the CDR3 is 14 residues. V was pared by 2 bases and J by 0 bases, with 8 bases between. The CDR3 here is CSVETPASYNEQFF. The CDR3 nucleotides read TGCAGCGTTGAAACACCCGCCTCCTACAATGAGCAGTTCTTC.

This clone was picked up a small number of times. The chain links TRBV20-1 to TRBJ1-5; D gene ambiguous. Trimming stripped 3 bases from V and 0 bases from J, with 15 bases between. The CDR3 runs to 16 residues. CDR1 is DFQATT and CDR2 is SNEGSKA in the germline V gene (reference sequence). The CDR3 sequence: CSASAGHEYSNQPQHF. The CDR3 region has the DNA TGCAGTGCTAGTGCCGGTCACGAATATAGCAATCAGCCCCAGCATTTT.

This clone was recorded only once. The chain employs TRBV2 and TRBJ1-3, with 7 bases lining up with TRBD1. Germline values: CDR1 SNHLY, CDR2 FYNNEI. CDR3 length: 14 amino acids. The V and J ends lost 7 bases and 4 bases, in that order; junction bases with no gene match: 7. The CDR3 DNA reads TGTGCCAGCAAAACCCGGGACAGCGGAAACACCATATATTTT. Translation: CASKTRDSGNTIYF.

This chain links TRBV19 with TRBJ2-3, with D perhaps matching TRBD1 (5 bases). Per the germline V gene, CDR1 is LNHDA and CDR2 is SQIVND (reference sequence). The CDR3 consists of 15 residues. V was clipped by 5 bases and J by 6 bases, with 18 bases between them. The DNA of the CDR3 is TGTGCCAGTAGTGGGAACACAGGCCGCCCGGATACGCAGTATTTT. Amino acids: CASSGNTGRPDTQYF.

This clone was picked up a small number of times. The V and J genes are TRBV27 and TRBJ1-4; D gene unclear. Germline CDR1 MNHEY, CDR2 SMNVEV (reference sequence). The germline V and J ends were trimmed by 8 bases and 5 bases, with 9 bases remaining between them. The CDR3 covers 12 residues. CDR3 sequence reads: CASGQSNEKLFF. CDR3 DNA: TGTGCCAGCGGGCAGTCAAATGAAAAACTGTTTTTT.

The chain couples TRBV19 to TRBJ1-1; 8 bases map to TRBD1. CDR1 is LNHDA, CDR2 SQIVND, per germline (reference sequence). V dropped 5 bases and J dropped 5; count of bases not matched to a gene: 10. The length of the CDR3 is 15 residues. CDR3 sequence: CASSPSTGGRTEAFF. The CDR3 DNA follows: TGTGCCAGTAGTCCCTCTACAGGGGGACGTACTGAAGCTTTCTTT.

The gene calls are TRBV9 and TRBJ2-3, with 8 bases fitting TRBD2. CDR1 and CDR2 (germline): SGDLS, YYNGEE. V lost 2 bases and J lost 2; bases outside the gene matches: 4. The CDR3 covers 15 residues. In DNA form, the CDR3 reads TGTGCCAGCAGCGTTCGCGGGGGGTACACAGATACGCAGTATTTT. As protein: CASSVRGGYTDTQYF. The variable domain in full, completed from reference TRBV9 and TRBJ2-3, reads DSGVTQTPKHLITATGQRVTLRCSPRSGDLSVYWYQQSLDQGLQFLIQYYNGEERAKGNILERFSAQQFPDLHSELNLSSLELGDSALYFCASSVRGGYTDTQYFGPGTRLTVL.

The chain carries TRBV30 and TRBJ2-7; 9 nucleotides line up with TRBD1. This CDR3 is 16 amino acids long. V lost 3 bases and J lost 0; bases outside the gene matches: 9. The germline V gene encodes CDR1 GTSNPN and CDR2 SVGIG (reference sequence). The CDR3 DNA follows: TGTGCCTGGAGCGACCCGGGACAGGGTCGCTCCTACGAGCAGTACTTC. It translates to CAWSDPGQGRSYEQYF. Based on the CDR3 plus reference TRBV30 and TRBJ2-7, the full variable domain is SQTIHQWPATLVQPVGSPLSLECTVEGTSNPNLYWYRQAAGRGLQLLFYSVGIGQISSEVPQNLSASRPQDRQFILSSKKLLLSDSGFYLCAWSDPGQGRSYEQYFGPGTRLTVT.

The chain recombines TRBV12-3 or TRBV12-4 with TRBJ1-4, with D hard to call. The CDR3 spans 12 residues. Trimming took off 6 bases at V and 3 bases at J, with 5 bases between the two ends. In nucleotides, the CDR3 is TGTGCCAGCAGCCTCCCTAATGAAAAACTGTTTTTT. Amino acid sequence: CASSLPNEKLFF.

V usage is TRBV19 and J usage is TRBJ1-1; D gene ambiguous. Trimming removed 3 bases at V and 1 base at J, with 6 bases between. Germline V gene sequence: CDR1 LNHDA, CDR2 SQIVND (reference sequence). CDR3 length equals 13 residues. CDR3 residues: CASSMGRNTEAFF. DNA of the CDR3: TGTGCCAGTAGTATGGGGAGGAACACTGAAGCTTTCTTT.

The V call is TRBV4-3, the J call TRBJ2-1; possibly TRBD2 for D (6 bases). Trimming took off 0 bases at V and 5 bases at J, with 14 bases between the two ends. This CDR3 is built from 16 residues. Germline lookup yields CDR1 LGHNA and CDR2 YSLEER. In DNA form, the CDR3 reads TGCGCCAGCAGCCAAGATCGGGGAGGCTGGGACAATGAGCAGTTCTTC. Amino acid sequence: CASSQDRGGWDNEQFF.

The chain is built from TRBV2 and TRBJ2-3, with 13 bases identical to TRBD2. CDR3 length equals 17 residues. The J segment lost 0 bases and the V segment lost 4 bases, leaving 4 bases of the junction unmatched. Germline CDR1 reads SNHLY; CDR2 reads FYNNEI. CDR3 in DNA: TGTGCCAGCAGTGGACCGGGACTAGCGGGGAGCACAGATACGCAGTATTTT. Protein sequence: CASSGPGLAGSTDTQYF.